Given below is one TCR beta chain in context. Trimming took 1 base from V and 11 from J, leaving 14 bases between them. The germline gives CDR1 LGHNA, CDR2 YSLEER. CDR3 length: 14 amino acids. Some clones are missing from TCRdb's copy, which holds only in-frame ones; the method was immunoSEQ multiplex PCR. The sample lists approximately 180,000 clones; roughly 82% were seen once. The entry originates in a study of blood T cell repertoires in COVID-19. The sample taken for sequencing was peripheral blood. The receptor's source is a woman in her seventies with acute or convalescent COVID-19. The chain uses TRBV4-3 and TRBJ1-4; tentatively, D is TRBD1 (5 bases). CDR3 sequence: CASSQGRRGEKLFF. Written as DNA, the CDR3 is TGCGCCAGCAGCCAAGGTAGACGGGGGGAGAAACTGTTTTTT.